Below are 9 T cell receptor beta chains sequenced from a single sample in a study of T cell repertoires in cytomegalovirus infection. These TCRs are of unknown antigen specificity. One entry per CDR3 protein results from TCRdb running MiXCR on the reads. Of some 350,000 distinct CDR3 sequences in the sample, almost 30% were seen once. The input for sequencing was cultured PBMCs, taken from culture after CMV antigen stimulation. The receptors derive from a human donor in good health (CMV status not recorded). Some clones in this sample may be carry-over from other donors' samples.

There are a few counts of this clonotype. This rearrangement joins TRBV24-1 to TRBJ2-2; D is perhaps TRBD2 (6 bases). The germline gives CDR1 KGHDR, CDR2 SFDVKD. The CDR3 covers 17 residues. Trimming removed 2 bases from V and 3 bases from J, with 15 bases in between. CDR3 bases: TGTGCCACCAGTGATTCCCGCCTGGGGGGAGACACCGGGGAGCTGTTTTTT. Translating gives CATSDSRLGGDTGELFF.

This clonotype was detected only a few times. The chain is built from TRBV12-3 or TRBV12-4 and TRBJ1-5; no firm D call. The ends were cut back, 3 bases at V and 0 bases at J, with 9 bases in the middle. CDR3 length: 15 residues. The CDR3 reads CASSFGWDSNQPQHF. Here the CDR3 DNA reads TGTGCCAGCAGTTTCGGGTGGGATAGCAATCAGCCCCAGCATTTT.

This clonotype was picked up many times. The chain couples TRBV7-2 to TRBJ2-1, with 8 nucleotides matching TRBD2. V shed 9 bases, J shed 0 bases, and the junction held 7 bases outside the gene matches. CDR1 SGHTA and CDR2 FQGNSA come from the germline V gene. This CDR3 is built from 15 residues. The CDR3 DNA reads TGTGCCAGTGGACTAGCTGTAAGCTCCTACAATGAGCAGTTCTTC. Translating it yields CASGLAVSSYNEQFF.

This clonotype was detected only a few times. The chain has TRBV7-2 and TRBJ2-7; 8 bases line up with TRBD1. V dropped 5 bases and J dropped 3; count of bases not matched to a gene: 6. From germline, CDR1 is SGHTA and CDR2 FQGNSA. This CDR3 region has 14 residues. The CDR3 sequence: CASSRWTGNYEQYF. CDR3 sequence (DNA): TGTGCCAGCAGCAGATGGACAGGGAACTACGAGCAGTACTTC.

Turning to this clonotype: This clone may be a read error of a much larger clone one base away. CDR3 amino acids: CASRWGGRIEAEAFF. CDR3 in DNA: TGTGCCAGCCGGTGGGGCGGACGCATCGAAGCTGAAGCTTTCTTT. The rearrangement joins TRBV7-2 to TRBJ1-1, with D possibly being TRBD1 (5 bases). This CDR3 is 15 amino acids long. V lost 8 bases and J lost 6, with 22 bases in between. The V gene's germline CDR1 is SGHTA and CDR2 FQGNSA.

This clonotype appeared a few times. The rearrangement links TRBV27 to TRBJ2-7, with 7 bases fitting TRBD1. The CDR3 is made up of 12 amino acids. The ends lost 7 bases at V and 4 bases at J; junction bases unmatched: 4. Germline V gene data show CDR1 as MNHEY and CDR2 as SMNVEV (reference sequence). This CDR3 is CASKGAEYEQYF. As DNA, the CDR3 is TGTGCCAGCAAGGGGGCGGAATACGAGCAGTACTTC.

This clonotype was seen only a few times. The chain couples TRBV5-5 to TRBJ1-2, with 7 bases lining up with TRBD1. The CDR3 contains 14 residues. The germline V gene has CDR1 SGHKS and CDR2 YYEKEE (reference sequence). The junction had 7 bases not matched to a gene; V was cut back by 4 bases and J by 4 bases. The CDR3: CASSRQGGTYGYTF. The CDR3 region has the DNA TGTGCCAGCAGCCGACAGGGAGGAACCTATGGCTACACCTTC.

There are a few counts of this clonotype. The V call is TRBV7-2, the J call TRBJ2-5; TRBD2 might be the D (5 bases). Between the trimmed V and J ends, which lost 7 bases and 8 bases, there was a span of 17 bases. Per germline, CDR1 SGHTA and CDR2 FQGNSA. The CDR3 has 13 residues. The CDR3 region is CASTFEGPGTQYF. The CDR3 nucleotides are TGTGCCAGCACCTTCGAGGGCCCGGGCACCCAGTACTTC.

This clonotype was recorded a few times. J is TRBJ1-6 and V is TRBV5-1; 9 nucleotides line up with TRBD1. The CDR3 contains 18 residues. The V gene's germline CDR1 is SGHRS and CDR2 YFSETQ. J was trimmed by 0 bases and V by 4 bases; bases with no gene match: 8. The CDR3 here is CASSPTGGRSSYNSPLHF. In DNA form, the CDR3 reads TGCGCCAGCAGCCCCACAGGGGGCAGGAGCTCCTATAATTCACCCCTCCACTTT.